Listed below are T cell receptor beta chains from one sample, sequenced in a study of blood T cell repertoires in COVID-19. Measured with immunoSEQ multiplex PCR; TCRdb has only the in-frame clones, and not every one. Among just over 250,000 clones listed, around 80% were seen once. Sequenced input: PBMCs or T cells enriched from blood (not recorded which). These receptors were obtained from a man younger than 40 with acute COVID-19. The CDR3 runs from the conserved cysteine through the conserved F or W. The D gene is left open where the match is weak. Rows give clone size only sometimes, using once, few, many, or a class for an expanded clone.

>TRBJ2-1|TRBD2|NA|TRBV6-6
TGTGCCAGCAGTTACGTAACTAGCGGGAGGTCCGTTGAGCAGTTCTTC
CASSYVTSGRSVEQFF
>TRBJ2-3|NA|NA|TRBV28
TGTGCCAGCAGAGGGGGGGCAAGGGATACGCAGTATTTT
CASRGGARDTQYF
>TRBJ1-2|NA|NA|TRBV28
TGTGCCGTGACGCGGGGGAAGGTTAGAAACTATGGCTACACCTTC
CAVTRGKVRNYGYTF
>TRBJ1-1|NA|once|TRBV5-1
TGCGCCAGCAGCCCGCCGACAGGAGAAGCTTTCTTT
CASSPPTGEAFF
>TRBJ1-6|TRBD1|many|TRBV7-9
TGTGCCAGCAGTTCCGGGACAGGCGGTTCACCCCTCCACTTT
CASSSGTGGSPLHF
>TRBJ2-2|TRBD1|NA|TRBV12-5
TGTGCTAGTGGTTTCGCCACAGGGGGTGACACCGGGGAGCTGTTTTTT
CASGFATGGDTGELFF
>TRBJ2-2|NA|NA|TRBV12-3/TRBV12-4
TGTGCCAGCAGTTTTGAGGACACCGGGGAGCTGTTTTTT
CASSFEDTGELFF
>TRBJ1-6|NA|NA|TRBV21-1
TGTGCCAGCAGGACAGGGGCTTGCTCCTATAATTCACCCCTCCACTTT
CASRTGACSYNSPLHF
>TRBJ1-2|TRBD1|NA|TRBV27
TGTGCCAGCACCACCCAGGGGGCGACTGGCTACACCTTC
CASTTQGATGYTF
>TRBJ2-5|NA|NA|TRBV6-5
TGTGCCAGCAGTTACTCGGTAGTCCAAGAGACCCAGTACTTC
CASSYSVVQETQYF
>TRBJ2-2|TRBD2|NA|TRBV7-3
TGTGCCAGCAGCTCAACTAGCGGAGTAAACACCGGGGAGCTGTTTTTT
CASSSTSGVNTGELFF
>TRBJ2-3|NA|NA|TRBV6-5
TGTGCCAGCACCCTCGTCTATACGCAGTATTTT
CASTLVYTQYF
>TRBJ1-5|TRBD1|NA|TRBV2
TGTGCCAGCAGAGCAACAGGGGTTATCGATCAGCCCCAGCATTTT
CASRATGVIDQPQHF
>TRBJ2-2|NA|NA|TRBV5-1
TGCGCCAGCAGCCTAGGACAGAAGAACACCGGGGAGCTGTTTTTT
CASSLGQKNTGELFF
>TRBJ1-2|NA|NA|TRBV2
TGTGCCAGCAGTGAGAAGGACAGAGAGAACTATGGCTACACCTTC
CASSEKDRENYGYTF
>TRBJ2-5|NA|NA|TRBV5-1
TGCGCCAGCAGGCTAGGCGGGGAACCGTCCGAGACCCAGTACTTC
CASRLGGEPSETQYF
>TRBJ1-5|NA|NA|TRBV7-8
TGTGCCAGCAGCTTGGAGGGCAGGACGAATCAGCCCCAGCATTTT
CASSLEGRTNQPQHF
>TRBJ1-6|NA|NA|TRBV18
TGTGCCAGCTCACCACCGGCGGTTTATAATTCACCCCTCCACTTT
CASSPPAVYNSPLHF
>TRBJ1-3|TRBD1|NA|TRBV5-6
TGTGCCAGCAGCAAACGTCCCGGGACAGGGGTCGCCACCATATATTTT
CASSKRPGTGVATIYF
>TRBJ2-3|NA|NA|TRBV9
TGTGCCAGCAGCGTAGAGGGAGCTAGCACAGATACGCAGTATTTT
CASSVEGASTDTQYF
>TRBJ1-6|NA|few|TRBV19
TGTGCCAGTAGTATTAGTCTGGAGAATTCAAGGCCCCTCCACTTT
CASSISLENSRPLHF
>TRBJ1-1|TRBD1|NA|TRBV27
TGTGCCAGCAGTTGGACAGGGAGGAACACTGAAGCTTTCTTT
CASSWTGRNTEAFF
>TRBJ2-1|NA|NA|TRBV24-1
TGTGCCACCAGTGATTGGCCTTCCTACAATGAGCAGTTCTTC
CATSDWPSYNEQFF
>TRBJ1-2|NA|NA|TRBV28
TGTGCCAGCAGGTACCGGGACACAATCTATGGCTACACCTTC
CASRYRDTIYGYTF
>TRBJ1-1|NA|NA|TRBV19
TGTGCCAGTATTTTCGAGGGAAAAGCTTTCTTT
CASIFEGKAFF
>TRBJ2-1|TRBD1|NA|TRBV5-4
TGTGCCAGCAGCTTAACAGGGGTCCCCCAGTTCTTC
CASSLTGVPQFF
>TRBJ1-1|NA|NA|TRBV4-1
TGCGCCAGCAGCCATGGACAGACGAACACTGAAGCTTTCTTT
CASSHGQTNTEAFF
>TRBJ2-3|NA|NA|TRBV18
TGTGCCAGCTCACCACCGGCTAGACTACCCACAGATACGCAGTATTTT
CASSPPARLPTDTQYF
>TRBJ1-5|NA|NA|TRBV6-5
TGTGCCAGCCGAAAACAGGGTCCCACTCAGCCCCAGCATTTT
CASRKQGPTQPQHF
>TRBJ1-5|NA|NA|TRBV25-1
TGTGCCAGCTCCCAAGCCGGGGGGACTACGCAGCCCCAGCATTTT
CASSQAGGTTQPQHF
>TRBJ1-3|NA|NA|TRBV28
TGTGCCAGCAGTTCGCCATACGACCCCCAGGGCAACTCTGGAAACACCATATATTTT
CASSSPYDPQGNSGNTIYF
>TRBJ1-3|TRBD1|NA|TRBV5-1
TGCGCCAGCAGCGCCGGGACAGGGTCAAGGGACACCATATATTTT
CASSAGTGSRDTIYF
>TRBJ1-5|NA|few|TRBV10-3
TGTGCCATCAGTGACAGGAACTTGGAACAGCCCCAGCATTTT
CAISDRNLEQPQHF
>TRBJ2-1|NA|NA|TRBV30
TGTGCCTGGAGTCACGGGGGAAGAACCTACAATGAGCAGTTCTTC
CAWSHGGRTYNEQFF
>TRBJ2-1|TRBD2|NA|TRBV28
TGTGCCAGCAGTCAAGAAGCGGGGTTGGCGTACAATGAGCAGTTCTTC
CASSQEAGLAYNEQFF
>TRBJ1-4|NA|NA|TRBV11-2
TGTGCCAGCAGCCTACTTACCGAAAAACTGTTTTTT
CASSLLTEKLFF
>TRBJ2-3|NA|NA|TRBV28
TGTGCCAGCAGCCACCGGGATCTGGGCGCAGATACGCAGTATTTT
CASSHRDLGADTQYF
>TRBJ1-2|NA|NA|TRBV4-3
TGCGCCAGCAGCCAAGAATCGGCCAGGCCCGCGTATGGCTACACCTTC
CASSQESARPAYGYTF
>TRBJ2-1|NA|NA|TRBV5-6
TGTGCCAGCAGCTTGGCCAATAGCATTGAGCAGTTCTTC
CASSLANSIEQFF
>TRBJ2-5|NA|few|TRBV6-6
TGTGCCAGCAGTTACCCTGGCGAGACCCAGTACTTC
CASSYPGETQYF
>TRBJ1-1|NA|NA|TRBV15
TGTGCCACCAGCAGAGATATAGGACCAGGGGCCGCCGGGTTCTTT
CATSRDIGPGAAGFF
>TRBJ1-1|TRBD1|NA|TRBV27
TGTGCCAGCATGGAACAGGGGTTTACTGAAGCTTTCTTT
CASMEQGFTEAFF
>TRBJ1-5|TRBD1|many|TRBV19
TGTGCCAGAACCTCCTCTAACAAAGACAGGGCACCCCATAGCAATCAGCCCCAGCATTTT
CARTSSNKDRAPHSNQPQHF
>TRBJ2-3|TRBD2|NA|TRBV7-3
TGTGCCAGCCGAGCGGGAGGTGCAGATACGCAGTATTTT
CASRAGGADTQYF
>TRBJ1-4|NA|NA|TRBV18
TGTGCCAGCTCACTCTTGGTGGGGCTCGATGAAAAACTGTTTTTT
CASSLLVGLDEKLFF
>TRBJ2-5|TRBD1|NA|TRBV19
TGTGCCAGTAGTAGGGCGGATCCTCCAGGGGGTGCGACCCAGTACTTC
CASSRADPPGGATQYF
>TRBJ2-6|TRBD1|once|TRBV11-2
TGTGCCAGCTTAGGGACAGGGGAGTCTGGGGCCAACGTCCTGACTTTC
CASLGTGESGANVLTF
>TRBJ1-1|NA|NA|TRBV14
TGTGCCAGCAGCCAAGTCAGGGGATTGAACACTGAAGCTTTCTTT
CASSQVRGLNTEAFF
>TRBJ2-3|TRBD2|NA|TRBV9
TGTGCCAGGAAAGCGGGAGTTGGTACAGATACGCAGTATTTT
CARKAGVGTDTQYF
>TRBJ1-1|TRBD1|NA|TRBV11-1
TGTGCCAGCAGCTTCCGCAGGGGGGTTCATGAAGCTTTCTTT
CASSFRRGVHEAFF